This TCR beta chain came from a study of Tregs in tolerant kidney transplant recipients. Turning to the study itself: Recipient cells were told from donor cells by antibody staining. Study-level results: Findings come from small patient numbers and require larger validation. The most relevant donor-specific Treg TCRbeta repertoire apparently came from expansion with activated donor B cells.

The V end was cut by 4 bases, the J end by 7 bases, with 17 bases between. This CDR3 has 14 amino acids. The V gene's germline CDR1 is SGHDT and CDR2 YYEEEE. The table came from immunoSEQ multiplex PCR; TCRdb's copy has only in-frame clones and leaves some out. The profile shows 25,000 to 35,000 clones, about 79% of them singletons. Turning to this clone: Its matching antigen is unknown.

The V call is TRBV5-6, the J call TRBJ1-1, with a weak D call TRBD1 (6 bases). The receptor's source is a human donor in good health. The sequencing input was Tregs from blood cultured with allogeneic cells. The DNA of the CDR3 is TGTGCCAGCAGCCCACCCGACAGGCTAAGTGAAGCTTTCTTT. Its protein is CASSPPDRLSEAFF. Full variable domain (remainder filled in from reference TRBV5-6 and TRBJ1-1): DAGVTQSPTHLIKTRGQQVTLRCSPKSGHDTVSWYQQALGQGPQFIFQYYEEEERQRGNFPDRFSGHQFPNYSSELNVNALLLGDSALYLCASSPPDRLSEAFFGQGTRLTVV.